Listed below are T cell receptor beta chains from one sample, sequenced in a study of T-cell reconstitution after alpha-beta-depleted transplantation in children. One entry per CDR3 protein, called by TCRdb with MiXCR from the PCR reads. The table has 85,000 to 120,000 distinct CDR3 sequences, roughly 6% seen once. The sequencing used PBMCs, mostly from graft donor cells, collected 60 days after TCRalphabeta/CD19-depleted stem cell transplant. Receptor source: a female patient between 2 and 15 years old who had a stem cell transplant for Fanconi anemia, so the T cells may come from the graft donor. The CDR3 runs from the conserved cysteine through the conserved F or W. A D gene is named only where the DNA matches it firmly. Not all rows give a size; the values are once, few, many and, for expanded clones, a class.

J,size,D,V,CDR3,DNA
TRBJ2-7,many,TRBD2,TRBV20-1,CSGTSGKSYEQYF,TGCAGCGGAACTAGCGGGAAGTCCTACGAGCAGTACTTC
TRBJ1-1,many,NA,TRBV29-1,CSVGFSHPIRRGWDTEAFF,TGCAGCGTTGGATTCAGTCATCCCATTAGAAGGGGATGGGACACTGAAGCTTTCTTT
TRBJ2-2,many,NA,TRBV10-3,CAISDDTGELFF,TGTGCCATCAGTGACGACACCGGGGAGCTGTTTTTT
TRBJ2-5,many,TRBD2,TRBV4-2,CASSQDFPSGGVYQETQYF,TGTGCCAGCAGCCAAGATTTTCCTAGCGGGGGGGTGTACCAAGAGACCCAGTACTTC
TRBJ2-1,few,NA,TRBV7-2,CASSLAPGLYIEQFF,TGTGCCAGCAGCTTAGCTCCGGGGCTTTACATTGAGCAGTTCTTC
TRBJ2-1,many,TRBD2,TRBV19,CASSTSGRASEQFF,TGTGCCAGTAGTACTAGCGGGAGGGCCTCTGAGCAGTTCTTC
TRBJ1-5,NA,NA,TRBV4-1,CASSPIDSNQPQHF,TGCGCCAGCAGCCCTATCGACAGTAATCAGCCCCAGCATTTT
TRBJ2-7,many,NA,TRBV9,CASSPPHGSYEQYF,TGTGCCAGCAGCCCCCCCCATGGCTCCTACGAGCAGTACTTC
TRBJ2-7,many,NA,TRBV20-1,CSARVVSVYEQYF,TGCAGTGCTAGAGTGGTTTCAGTCTACGAGCAGTACTTC
TRBJ2-5,once,TRBD1,TRBV7-2,CASSLRDRGKETQYF,TGTGCCAGCAGCTTACGGGACAGGGGAAAAGAGACCCAGTACTTC
TRBJ2-3,many,NA,TRBV24-1,CATSKLASSGTDTQYF,TGTGCCACCAGCAAGCTTGCATCCTCTGGCACAGATACGCAGTATTTT
TRBJ2-7,many,NA,TRBV29-1,CSVDRGPGINEQYF,TGCAGCGTGGATAGGGGACCGGGGATCAACGAGCAGTACTTC
TRBJ1-6,few,TRBD1,TRBV3-1,CASSQDLPGTGTSPLHF,TGTGCCAGCAGCCAAGATCTCCCCGGGACAGGGACTTCACCCCTCCACTTT
TRBJ2-3,many,NA,TRBV20-1,CSAIVGVPRGATDTQYF,TGCAGTGCAATTGTCGGGGTGCCCCGTGGTGCCACAGATACGCAGTATTTT
TRBJ2-1,many,NA,TRBV25-1,CASSEFVWGAYYNEQFF,TGTGCCAGCAGTGAATTTGTATGGGGGGCCTACTACAATGAGCAGTTCTTC
TRBJ2-7,many,NA,TRBV7-2,CASSLGPRTLLALEQYF,TGTGCCAGCAGCTTAGGCCCCAGGACTCTCCTTGCCCTCGAGCAGTACTTC
TRBJ2-7,NA,TRBD1,TRBV6-5,CASSFTGVMSYEQYF,TGTGCCAGCAGTTTCACAGGGGTAATGTCCTACGAGCAGTACTTC
TRBJ2-7,many,TRBD2,TRBV6-5,CASSYSGGGAEEQYF,TGTGCCAGCAGTTACTCTGGCGGGGGGGCGGAAGAGCAGTACTTC
TRBJ2-2,many,TRBD2,TRBV7-3,CASSHPGTSDNTGELFF,TGTGCCAGCAGCCACCCCGGGACTAGCGATAATACCGGGGAGCTGTTTTTT
TRBJ1-2,many,NA,TRBV20-1,CSASRGRYGYTF,TGCAGTGCTAGTAGAGGGCGCTATGGCTACACCTTC
TRBJ1-5,NA,TRBD1,TRBV28,CASSGTGGKTQHF,TGTGCCAGCAGTGGGACAGGGGGCAAAACCCAGCATTTT
TRBJ1-1,many,NA,TRBV5-1,CASRSPDRNTEAFF,TGCGCCAGCAGATCTCCTGACAGGAACACTGAAGCTTTCTTT
TRBJ1-5,many,NA,TRBV28,CASNNRVGQPSNQPQHF,TGTGCCAGCAATAATAGGGTCGGGCAGCCTAGCAATCAGCCCCAGCATTTT
TRBJ2-5,NA,NA,TRBV24-1,CATSETLRETQYF,TGTGCCACCAGTGAAACCCTTAGAGAGACCCAGTACTTC
TRBJ2-3,many,TRBD2,TRBV7-8,CASSLARTSGSITDTQYF,TGTGCCAGCAGCTTAGCCCGGACTAGCGGGAGCATCACAGATACGCAGTATTTT
TRBJ2-3,few,TRBD2,TRBV7-3,CASSSGLAGGSSGTQYF,TGTGCCAGCAGCTCGGGACTAGCGGGGGGGTCCTCCGGTACGCAGTATTTT
TRBJ1-2,many,NA,TRBV12-3/TRBV12-4,CASSPGGGYGYTF,TGTGCCAGCAGTCCCGGGGGCGGCTATGGCTACACCTTC
TRBJ2-3,many,NA,TRBV7-3,CASSLVGGPSTDTQYF,TGTGCCAGCAGCTTAGTCGGAGGTCCTAGCACAGATACGCAGTATTTT
TRBJ2-1,many,NA,TRBV7-2,CASSSPGVWRNEQFF,TGTGCCAGCAGCTCACCAGGGGTATGGAGGAATGAGCAGTTCTTC
TRBJ2-7,many,TRBD2,TRBV28,CASSPVAGGAYEQYF,TGTGCCAGCAGTCCGGTGGCGGGAGGCGCCTACGAGCAGTACTTC
TRBJ2-7,few,NA,TRBV20-1,CSAWDGSSYEQYF,TGCAGTGCTTGGGACGGGAGCTCCTACGAGCAGTACTTC
TRBJ2-1,many,NA,TRBV19,CASKGPGTNEQFF,TGTGCCAGTAAAGGCCCCGGAACCAATGAGCAGTTCTTC
TRBJ2-5,many,NA,TRBV3-1,CASSQDGGWTQETQYF,TGTGCCAGCAGCCAAGATGGGGGTTGGACTCAAGAGACCCAGTACTTC
TRBJ1-2,NA,TRBD1,TRBV11-2,CASSLGDRQGSGYTF,TGTGCCAGCAGCTTAGGGGACAGACAGGGATCTGGCTACACCTTC
TRBJ2-5,NA,TRBD1,TRBV3-1,CASSPGTGPYQETQYF,TGTGCCAGCAGCCCAGGGACAGGGCCGTACCAAGAGACCCAGTACTTC
TRBJ2-7,many,NA,TRBV12-3/TRBV12-4,CASSPAWEQYF,TGTGCCAGCAGTCCCGCCTGGGAGCAGTACTTC
TRBJ2-1,many,TRBD2,TRBV20-1,CSLILAGYNEQFF,TGCAGTCTGATACTAGCGGGATACAATGAGCAGTTCTTC
TRBJ2-7,many,TRBD1,TRBV18,CASSNHLGQGSYEQYF,TGTGCCAGCTCAAACCACCTGGGACAGGGCTCCTACGAGCAGTACTTC
TRBJ1-1,many,NA,TRBV5-1,CASSRGATGQTEAFF,TGCGCCAGCAGCCGTGGGGCGACAGGACAGACTGAAGCTTTCTTT
TRBJ2-6,many,NA,TRBV7-9,CASSLGPSAGANVLTF,TGTGCCAGCAGCTTGGGCCCTAGCGCTGGGGCCAACGTCCTGACTTTC